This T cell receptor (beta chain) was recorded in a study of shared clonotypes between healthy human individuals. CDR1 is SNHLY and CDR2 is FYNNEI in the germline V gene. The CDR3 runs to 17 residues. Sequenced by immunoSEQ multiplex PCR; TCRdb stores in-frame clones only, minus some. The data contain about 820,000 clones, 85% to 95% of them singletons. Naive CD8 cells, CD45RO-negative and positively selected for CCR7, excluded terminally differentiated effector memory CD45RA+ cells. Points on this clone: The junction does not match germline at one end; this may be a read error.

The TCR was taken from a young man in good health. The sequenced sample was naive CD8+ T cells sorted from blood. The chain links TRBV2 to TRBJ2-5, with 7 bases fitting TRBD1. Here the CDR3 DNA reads TGTGCCAGCAGTGACACCGGACAGGCAATAGACCAAGGGACCCAGTACTTC. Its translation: CASSDTGQAIDQGTQYF.